Described below is a single T cell receptor (beta chain) sequence and its context. Trimming removed 3 bases at V and 2 bases at J, with 14 bases between. The germline V gene encodes CDR1 SGHRS and CDR2 YFSETQ. The length of the CDR3 is 15 residues. The PCR was carried out with 60 Vbeta primers and 13 Jbeta primers. Produced via immunoSEQ multiplex PCR; TCRdb's table is partial and in-frame only. The sample consists of around 170,000 clones, 81% of them appearing once. The sample originates from a study of cytomegalovirus exposure and HLA in healthy donors. The source is a man aged 50 to 60 in good health and CMV-seropositive. Sequenced input: PBMCs. J is TRBJ2-5 and V is TRBV5-1, with D perhaps matching TRBD1 (6 bases). Here the CDR3 DNA reads TGCGCCAGCAGCTATCCCGGGACAACGCAAGAGACCCAGTACTTC. Translated, it gives CASSYPGTTQETQYF.